One T cell receptor (beta chain) is described in this entry. The sample comes from a study of T cell changes during pregnancy in multiple sclerosis. Method: immunoSEQ multiplex PCR; TCRdb's copy keeps in-frame clones and lacks some. Of roughly 72,000 clones in the sample, more than 70% were seen once. Germline V gene data show CDR1 as SGDLS and CDR2 as YYNGEE. V shed 3 bases and J 6 bases; nucleotides not matched to a gene: 3. The length of the CDR3 is 15 residues. This sequence was found in a female donor in good health, enrolled as a control in a pregnancy study. Here the sequenced sample was peripheral blood, taken in the first trimester of pregnancy. The chain uses TRBV9 and TRBJ2-1, with TRBD2 identical over 13 bases. The CDR3 coding sequence is TGTGCCAGCAGCGCCACTAGCGGGGGGGCCAATGAGCAGTTCTTC. Translated: CASSATSGGANEQFF.